This TCR beta chain was identified in a study of tumor and adjacent non-tumor tissue in lung cancer. TCRbeta libraries were built with three rounds of nested PCR, modified from ARM-PCR. TCRdb re-called the multiplex PCR reads with MiXCR, one entry per CDR3 protein. Of roughly 120,000 distinct CDR3 sequences listed, over 75% are singletons. RNA was extracted from bulk tissue without any cell sorting. The sequence was obtained from a man between 65 and 85 years old with non-small cell lung cancer. The sequencing sample was made of lung tumor tissue.

As DNA, the CDR3 is TGTGCCAGCAGATACCCCACAGGGGCTAATGACTACACCTTC. This sequence encodes CASRYPTGANDYTF. V and J are TRBV6-2 or TRBV6-3 and TRBJ1-2, with 7 bases fitting TRBD1. CDR1 is MNHEY and CDR2 is SVGEGT in the germline V gene. The CDR3 is made up of 14 amino acids. The V segment lost 6 bases and the J segment 10 bases; nucleotides outside the gene matches: 14.